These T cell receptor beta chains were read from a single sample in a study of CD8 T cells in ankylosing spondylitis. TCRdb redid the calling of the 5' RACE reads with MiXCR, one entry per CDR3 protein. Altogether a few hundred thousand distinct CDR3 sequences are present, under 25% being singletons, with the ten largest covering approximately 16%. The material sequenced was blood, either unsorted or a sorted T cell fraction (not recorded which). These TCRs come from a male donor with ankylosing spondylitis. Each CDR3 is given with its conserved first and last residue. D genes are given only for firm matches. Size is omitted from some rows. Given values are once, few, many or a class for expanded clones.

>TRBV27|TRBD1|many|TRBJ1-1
TGTGCCAGCAGTTTTCTACAGGGGCAAGCTTTCTTT
CASSFLQGQAFF
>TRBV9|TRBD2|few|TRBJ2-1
TGTGCCAGCAGCGTAGCTTTGGCAGCGGGAGAGAGTGAGCAGTTCTTC
CASSVALAAGESEQFF
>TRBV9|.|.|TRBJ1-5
TGTGCCAGCAGCTCAGATCAGGGGAGAGGGCAGCCCCAGCATTTT
CASSSDQGRGQPQHF
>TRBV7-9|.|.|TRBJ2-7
TGTGCCAGCAGCTTAGCCGCTAGCGCCAACTACGAGCAGTACTTC
CASSLAASANYEQYF
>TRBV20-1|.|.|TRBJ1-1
TGCAGTGCTAGAGACGCCCAGGCTCCCGAAGCTTTCTTT
CSARDAQAPEAFF
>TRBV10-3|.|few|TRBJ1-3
TGTGCCATCAGTGAGTCTTGGACGGATGGAAACACCATATATTTT
CAISESWTDGNTIYF
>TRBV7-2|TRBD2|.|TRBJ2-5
TGTGCCAGCAGCTTAAGTAGCGGGAGGGCCGGGTTGGAGACCCAGTACTTC
CASSLSSGRAGLETQYF
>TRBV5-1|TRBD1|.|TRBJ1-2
TGCGCCAGCAGCTTGCTGACAGGGGGCGGCGGAGGAAAGGATGGCTACACCTTC
CASSLLTGGGGGKDGYTF
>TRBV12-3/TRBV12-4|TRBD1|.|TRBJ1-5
TGTGCCAGCAGCGAACAGGGGACCAATCAGCCCCAGCATTTT
CASSEQGTNQPQHF
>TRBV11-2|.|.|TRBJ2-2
TGTGCCAGCAGCATCGTTAGGAACACCGGGGAGCTGTTTTTT
CASSIVRNTGELFF
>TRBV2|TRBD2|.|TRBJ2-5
TGTGCCAGCAGTGGTGGGGCTAGCGGGGACCAAGAGACCCAGTACTTC
CASSGGASGDQETQYF
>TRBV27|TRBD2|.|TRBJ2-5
TGTGCCAGCAGTTTCGCCAACAGCGGGAGCCAGTACTTC
CASSFANSGSQYF
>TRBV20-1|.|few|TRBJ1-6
TGCAGTGCTAGTGCCTGGGGGGGGGAGGGGTATAATTCACCCCTCCACTTT
CSASAWGGEGYNSPLHF
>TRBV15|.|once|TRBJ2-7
TGTGCCACCAGCAGAGTGGCGGGGCGCTACGAGCAGTACTTC
CATSRVAGRYEQYF
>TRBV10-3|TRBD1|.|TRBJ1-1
TGTGCCATCAGTCCCGACAGGGGGAACACTGAAGCTTTCTTT
CAISPDRGNTEAFF
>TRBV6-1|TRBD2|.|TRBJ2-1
TGTGCCAGCAAGACTAGCGGACCTAACAATGAGCAGTTCTTC
CASKTSGPNNEQFF
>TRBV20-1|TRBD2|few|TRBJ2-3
TGCAGTGCTAGAGATTTCAGGCGGGAGGGCACAGATACGCAGTATTTT
CSARDFRREGTDTQYF
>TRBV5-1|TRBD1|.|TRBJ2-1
TGCGCCAGCAGCTTGGCCGAGAGACAGGGGATCAATGAGCAGTTCTTC
CASSLAERQGINEQFF
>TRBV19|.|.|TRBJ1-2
TGTGCCAGTAGTATTGGGCGGGGGGTTGACTATGGCTACACCTTC
CASSIGRGVDYGYTF
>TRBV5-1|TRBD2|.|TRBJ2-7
TGCGCCAGCGCCAGGACCGGACTAGCGGGAGTTCGGTACGAGCAGTACTTC
CASARTGLAGVRYEQYF
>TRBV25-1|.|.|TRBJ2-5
TGTGCCAGCAGTAAGGGGAGAGGGACTCAGTACTTC
CASSKGRGTQYF
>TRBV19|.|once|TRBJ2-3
TGTGCCAGTAGTCCAACTCGACCTAGCACAGATACGCAGTATTTT
CASSPTRPSTDTQYF
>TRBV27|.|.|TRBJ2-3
TGTGCCAGCAGTCAAAACAGGGCGGTCCGCACAGATACGCAGTATTTT
CASSQNRAVRTDTQYF
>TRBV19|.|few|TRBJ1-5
TGTGCCAGTAGTCTAAGGGACAATAATCAGCCCCAGCATTTT
CASSLRDNNQPQHF
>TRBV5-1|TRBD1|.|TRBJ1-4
TGCGCCAGCAGCTTCTCGACAGGGATGGATGAAAAACTGTTTTTT
CASSFSTGMDEKLFF
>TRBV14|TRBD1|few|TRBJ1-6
TGTGCCAGCAGCCAAAAGACAGGGGCCGGTTCACCCCTCCACTTT
CASSQKTGAGSPLHF
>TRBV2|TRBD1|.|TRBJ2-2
TGTGCCACCAAGACAGGGTTGGACACCGGGGAGCTGTTTTTT
CATKTGLDTGELFF
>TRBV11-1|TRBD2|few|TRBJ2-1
TGTGCCAGCACCCTAGTCGGACTAGCGGGAGGTATCTCCTACAATGAGCAGTTCTTC
CASTLVGLAGGISYNEQFF
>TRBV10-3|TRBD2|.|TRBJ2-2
TGTGCCATCAGTAAGACTAGCGGAAGAGGGTCTGCGAACACCGGGGAGCTGTTTTTT
CAISKTSGRGSANTGELFF
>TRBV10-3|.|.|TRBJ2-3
TGTGCCATAGCAGGTCTTCATACGCAGTATTTT
CAIAGLHTQYF
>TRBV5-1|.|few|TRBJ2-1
TGCGCCAGCAGCTTGGTCCAGTCTAGCTCCTACAATGAGCAGTTCTTC
CASSLVQSSSYNEQFF
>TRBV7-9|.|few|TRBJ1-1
TGTGCCAGCAGCTTTCAGGGGCGGAACACTGAAGCTTTCTTT
CASSFQGRNTEAFF
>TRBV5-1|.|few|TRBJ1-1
TGCGCCAGCAGCAACTTGTGGCAGAAGAACACTGAAGCTTTCTTT
CASSNLWQKNTEAFF
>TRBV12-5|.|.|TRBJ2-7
TGTGCTAGTGGTTTGGGGACCGGCTCCTACGAGCAGTACTTC
CASGLGTGSYEQYF
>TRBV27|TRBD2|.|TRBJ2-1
TGTGCCAGCAGGGCACTAGCGTTGAGCTCCTACAATGAGCAGTTCTTC
CASRALALSSYNEQFF
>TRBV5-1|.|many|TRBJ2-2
TGCGCCAGCAACGTCGAGGCCGGGGAGCTGTTTTTT
CASNVEAGELFF